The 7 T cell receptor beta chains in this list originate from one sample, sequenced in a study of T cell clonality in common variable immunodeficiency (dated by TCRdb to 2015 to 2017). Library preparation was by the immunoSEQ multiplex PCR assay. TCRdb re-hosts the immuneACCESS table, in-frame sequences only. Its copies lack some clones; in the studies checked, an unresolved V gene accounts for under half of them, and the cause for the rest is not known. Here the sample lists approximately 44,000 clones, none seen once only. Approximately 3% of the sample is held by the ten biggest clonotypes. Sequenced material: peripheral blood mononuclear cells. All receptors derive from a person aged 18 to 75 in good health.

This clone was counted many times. The CDR3 DNA, read in part, is TGTGCCAGCAGCTTGTGGGACAGACTGAACACTGAA. This encodes CASSLWDRLNTE. In full, the CDR3 reads CASSLWDRLNTEAFF. J is TRBJ1-1 and V is TRBV7-9; TRBD1 aligns across 7 bases. Read data end 3 residues before the CDR3 end; the end is taken from the germline J gene. This CDR3 is 15 amino acids long. Germline V CDR1 and CDR2: SEHNR, FQNEAQ (reference sequence). V shed 3 bases, J shed 0 bases, and the junction held 4 bases outside the gene matches.

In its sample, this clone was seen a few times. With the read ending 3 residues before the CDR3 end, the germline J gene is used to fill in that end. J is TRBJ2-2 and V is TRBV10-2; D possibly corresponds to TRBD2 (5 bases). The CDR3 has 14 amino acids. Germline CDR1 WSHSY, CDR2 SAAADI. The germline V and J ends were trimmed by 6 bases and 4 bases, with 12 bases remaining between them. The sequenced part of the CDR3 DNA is TGCGCCAGCAGACGGCGCGGAGGCACCGGGGAG. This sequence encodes CASRRRGGTGE. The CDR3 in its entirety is CASRRRGGTGELFF.

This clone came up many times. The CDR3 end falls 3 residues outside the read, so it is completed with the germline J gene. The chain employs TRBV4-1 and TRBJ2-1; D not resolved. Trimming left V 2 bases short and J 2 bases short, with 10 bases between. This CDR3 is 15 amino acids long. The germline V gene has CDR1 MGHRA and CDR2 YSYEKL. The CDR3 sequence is CASSQLGLTYNEQFF. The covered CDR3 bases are TGCGCCAGCAGCCAACTAGGTCTCACCTACAATGAG.

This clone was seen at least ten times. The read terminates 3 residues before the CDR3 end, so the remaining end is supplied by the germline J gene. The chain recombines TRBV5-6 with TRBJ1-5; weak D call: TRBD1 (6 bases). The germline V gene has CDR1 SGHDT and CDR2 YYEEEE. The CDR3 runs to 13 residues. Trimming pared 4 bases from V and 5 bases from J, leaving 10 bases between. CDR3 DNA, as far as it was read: TGTGCCAGCAGCCGGGGACAAGATCAGCCC. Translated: CASSRGQDQP. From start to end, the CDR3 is CASSRGQDQPQHF.

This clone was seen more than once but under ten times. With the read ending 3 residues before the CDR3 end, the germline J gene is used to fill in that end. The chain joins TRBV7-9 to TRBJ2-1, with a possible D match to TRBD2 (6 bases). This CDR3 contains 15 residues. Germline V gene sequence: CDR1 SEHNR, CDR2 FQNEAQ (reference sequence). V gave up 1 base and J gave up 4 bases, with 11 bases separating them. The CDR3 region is CASSLESSEYNEQFF. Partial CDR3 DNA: TGTGCCAGCAGCTTAGAGTCTAGCGAGTACAATGAG.

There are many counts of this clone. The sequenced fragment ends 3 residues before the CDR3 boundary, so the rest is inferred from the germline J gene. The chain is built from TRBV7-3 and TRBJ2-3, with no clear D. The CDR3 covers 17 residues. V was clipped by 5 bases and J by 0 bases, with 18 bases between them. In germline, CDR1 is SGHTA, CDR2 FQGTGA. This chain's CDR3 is CASSQTLTFASTDTQYF. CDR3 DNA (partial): TGTGCCAGCAGCCAAACCTTGACATTTGCTAGCACAGATACG. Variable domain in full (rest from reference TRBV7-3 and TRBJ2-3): GAGVSQTPSNKVTEKGKYVELRCDPISGHTALYWYRQSLGQGPEFLIYFQGTGAADDSGLPNDRFFAVRPEGSVSTLKIQRTERGDSAVYLCASSQTLTFASTDTQYFGPGTRLTVL.

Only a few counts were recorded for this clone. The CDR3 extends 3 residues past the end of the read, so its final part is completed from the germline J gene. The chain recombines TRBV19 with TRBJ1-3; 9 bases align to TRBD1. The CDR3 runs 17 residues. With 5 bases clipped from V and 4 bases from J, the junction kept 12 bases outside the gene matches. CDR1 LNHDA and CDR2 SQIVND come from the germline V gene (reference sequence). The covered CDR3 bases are TGTGCCAGTAGTCCACTGGGGACAGGGATGGCCGGAAACACC. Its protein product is CASSPLGTGMAGNT. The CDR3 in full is CASSPLGTGMAGNTIYF. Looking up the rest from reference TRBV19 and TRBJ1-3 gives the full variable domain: DGGITQSPKYLFRKEGQNVTLSCEQNLNHDAMYWYRQDPGQGLRLIYYSQIVNDFQKGDIAEGYSVSREKKESFPLTVTSAQKNPTAFYLCASSPLGTGMAGNTIYFGEGSWLTVV.